This T cell receptor beta chain came from a study of shared clonotypes between healthy human individuals. This clone appeared a single time. Its antigen is as yet unknown. Other DNA sequences in the same sample also yield this CDR3. Only in-frame clones appear in the TCRdb table, and some are missing; sequencing was by immunoSEQ multiplex PCR. The sample records 700,000 or so clones, less than 80% being singletons. General study results and limits: Only blood samples were collected, and tissue repertoires likely differ. The generation probabilities recorded for non-shared clonotypes fell below those of clonotypes shared by all four donors. Since donors were few, the genetic and exposure-history diversity represented was limited. Between a few donors, naive CD4 clonotypes were shared at a level of around 5.1%.

Trimming stripped 4 bases from V and 4 bases from J, with 5 bases between. Germline V CDR1 and CDR2: SQVTM, ANQGSEA. The CDR3 totals 11 residues. This sequence joins TRBV29-1 and TRBJ2-1, with D unclear. This receptor was taken from a woman aged 25 to 39 in good health. The sequenced material came from memory CD4+ T cells sorted from blood. As to subset: CD45RA-negative fraction. The CDR3 DNA follows: TGCAGCGTTGGACAATACAATGAGCAGTTCTTC. It encodes CSVGQYNEQFF.